This T cell receptor (beta chain) was identified during a study of cytomegalovirus exposure and HLA in healthy donors. Broader study findings: In an earlier analysis, about 87% or about 30%: the productive usage of most TCR beta V segments. Sequencing likely generated an artifact that appeared as a cluster of highly shared sequence variants. Indistinguishability led to the exclusion of some V segments, TRBV6-2 and TRBV6-3 included.

The PCR used 60 Vbeta and 13 Jbeta primers. Sequenced by immunoSEQ multiplex PCR; TCRdb stores in-frame clones only, minus some. The sample has 95,000 or so clones; roughly 71% are singletons. The CDR3 sequence is 16 residues long. Trimming stripped 1 base from V and 1 base from J, with 13 bases between. Germline V gene lookup returns CDR1 LNHDA and CDR2 SQIVND (reference sequence). With respect to this clone: Its target is not known.

This clonotype was sampled from a woman aged 40 to 49 in good health and CMV-seronegative. Sequences were obtained from PBMCs. V usage is TRBV19 and J usage is TRBJ1-1; unclear D gene. CDR3 loop: CASSIARDRGNTEAFF. CDR3 coding DNA: TGTGCCAGTAGTATAGCCCGGGATCGGGGGAACACTGAAGCTTTCTTT.